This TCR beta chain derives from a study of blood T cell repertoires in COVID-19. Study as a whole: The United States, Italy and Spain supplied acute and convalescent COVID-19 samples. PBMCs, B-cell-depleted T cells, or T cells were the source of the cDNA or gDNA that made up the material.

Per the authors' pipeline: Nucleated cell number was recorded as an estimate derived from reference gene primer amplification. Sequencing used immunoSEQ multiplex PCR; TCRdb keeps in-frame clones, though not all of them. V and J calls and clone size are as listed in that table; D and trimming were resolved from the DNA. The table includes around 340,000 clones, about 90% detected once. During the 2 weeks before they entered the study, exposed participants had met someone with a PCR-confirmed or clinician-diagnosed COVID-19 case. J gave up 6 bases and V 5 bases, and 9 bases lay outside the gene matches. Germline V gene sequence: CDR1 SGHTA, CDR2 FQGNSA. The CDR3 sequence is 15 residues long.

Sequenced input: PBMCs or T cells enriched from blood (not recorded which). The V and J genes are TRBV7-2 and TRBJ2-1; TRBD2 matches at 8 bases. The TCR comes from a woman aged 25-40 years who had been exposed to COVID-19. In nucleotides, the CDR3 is TGTGCCAGCAGCCCCGGACTAGCCCTATCCAATGAGCAGTTCTTC. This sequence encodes CASSPGLALSNEQFF. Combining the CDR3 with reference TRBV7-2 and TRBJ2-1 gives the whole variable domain GAGVSQSPSNKVTEKGKDVELRCDPISGHTALYWYRQSLGQGLEFLIYFQGNSAPDKSGLPSDRFSAERTGGSVSTLTIQRTQQEDSAVYLCASSPGLALSNEQFFGPGTRLTVL.